The 14 T cell receptor beta chains below were found in one sample sequenced in a study of shared clonotypes between healthy human individuals. The assay was immunoSEQ multiplex PCR, and TCRdb's table has in-frame clones only and misses some. The sample has about 2.1 million clones, around 93% seen once; the top ten hold approximately 1.7%. CD45RO-negative, CCR7-positively selected cells formed the naive CD8 fraction, excluding terminally differentiated effector memory CD45RA+ cells. The sample comprised naive CD8+ T cells from PBMCs. These receptors all come from a young man in good health. Some clones in this sample may be carry-over from other donors' samples.

The chain is built from TRBV2 and TRBJ2-7, with D unclear. V was shortened by 4 bases and J by 4 bases, with 17 bases between the two germline ends. Germline V gene data show CDR1 as SNHLY and CDR2 as FYNNEI. The CDR3 runs to 15 residues. This chain's CDR3 is CASSGPTASEYEQYF. In DNA form, the CDR3 reads TGTGCCAGCAGTGGGCCTACTGCCTCAGAGTACGAGCAGTACTTC. Full variable domain (remainder filled in from reference TRBV2 and TRBJ2-7): EPEVTQTPSHQVTQMGQEVILRCVPISNHLYFYWYRQILGQKVEFLVSFYNNEISEKSEIFDDQFSVERPDGSNFTLKIRSTKLEDSAMYFCASSGPTASEYEQYFGPGTRLTVT.

V is TRBV27 and J is TRBJ1-2, with 10 bases matching TRBD1. The CDR3 runs to 15 residues. CDR1 is MNHEY and CDR2 is SMNVEV in the germline V gene (reference sequence). V trimming: 7 bases; J trimming: 3 bases; junction bases outside the gene matches: 8. CDR3 protein: CASTDWTGGDYGYTF. The CDR3, as DNA: TGTGCCAGCACCGACTGGACAGGGGGGGACTATGGCTACACCTTC.

This chain links TRBV12-5 with TRBJ1-1; D is unclear. V was shortened by 7 bases and J by 3 bases, with 12 bases between the two germline ends. The CDR3 has 13 amino acids. Germline V gives CDR1 LGHNT, CDR2 FRNRAP. The CDR3 region is CASARPLDTEAFF. DNA for the CDR3: TGTGCTAGTGCCCGACCCCTTGACACTGAAGCTTTCTTT.

The V gene is TRBV7-9, the J gene TRBJ1-4, with 7 bases fitting TRBD1. Germline V gene lookup returns CDR1 SEHNR and CDR2 FQNEAQ (reference sequence). V trimming: 5 bases; J trimming: 3 bases; junction bases outside the gene matches: 15. The CDR3 consists of 18 residues. The CDR3, as DNA: TGTGCCAGCAGCCACTATCAGGGACAGCGATCCTCTAATGAAAAACTGTTTTTT. The encoded protein is CASSHYQGQRSSNEKLFF.

The chain couples TRBV6-5 to TRBJ1-1; D remains ambiguous. The CDR3 has 14 amino acids. The V and J ends lost 0 bases and 3 bases respectively, with 8 bases between them. CDR1 and CDR2 (germline): MNHEY, SVGAGI. The CDR3 protein is CASSYSLQYTEAFF. The CDR3 DNA reads TGTGCCAGCAGTTACTCGCTCCAATACACTGAAGCTTTCTTT.

The chain couples TRBV28 to TRBJ2-5; D gene uncertain. Looked up from germline, CDR1 is MDHEN and CDR2 is SYDVKM. This CDR3 comprises 16 residues. Trimming pared 5 bases from V and 1 base from J, leaving 17 bases between. CDR3 nucleotide sequence: TGTGCCAGCAGTCCCTACCCTGGAAGCGCCCAAGAGACCCAGTACTTC. Protein product: CASSPYPGSAQETQYF.

The chain links TRBV28 to TRBJ2-3; 10 nucleotides line up with TRBD2. Trimming took 9 bases from V and 2 from J; bases not matched to a gene: 8. Germline V gene sequence: CDR1 MDHEN, CDR2 SYDVKM. This CDR3 contains 15 residues. CDR3 region: CASQLAGGLTDTQYF. CDR3 DNA: TGTGCCAGTCAATTAGCGGGAGGTCTCACAGATACGCAGTATTTT.

V usage is TRBV29-1 and J usage is TRBJ2-1; TRBD2 agrees at 9 bases. CDR3 length equals 16 residues. The V and J ends lost 5 bases and 6 bases, in that order; junction bases with no gene match: 14. The germline V gene encodes CDR1 SQVTM and CDR2 ANQGSEA. The CDR3 DNA is TGCAGCGTTTGCGGAATAGCGGGAGAGTGCGGCAATGAGCAGTTCTTC. This encodes CSVCGIAGECGNEQFF.

In this sample, this clone turned up a few times. The V call is TRBV2, the J call TRBJ1-5, with a possible D match to TRBD1 (5 bases). V shed 6 bases and J shed 0 bases, with 12 bases lying between them. The CDR3 has 15 amino acids. Germline values: CDR1 SNHLY, CDR2 FYNNEI. Written as DNA, the CDR3 is TGTGCCAGCAGATATTCGGGGGATAGCAATCAGCCCCAGCATTTT. Translation gives CASRYSGDSNQPQHF. The full variable domain, with the rest looked up from reference TRBV2 and TRBJ1-5, is EPEVTQTPSHQVTQMGQEVILRCVPISNHLYFYWYRQILGQKVEFLVSFYNNEISEKSEIFDDQFSVERPDGSNFTLKIRSTKLEDSAMYFCASRYSGDSNQPQHFGDGTRLSIL.

The chain joins TRBV4-2 to TRBJ1-2; tentative D call: TRBD1 (5 bases). The CDR3 has 16 amino acids. Per the germline V gene, CDR1 is LGHNA and CDR2 is YNFKEQ. Trimming cost V 4 bases and J 3 bases, with 18 bases left between them. The CDR3 here is CASSPLFRDGYYGYTF. In nucleotides, the CDR3 is TGTGCCAGCAGCCCCCTTTTCCGGGACGGATACTATGGCTACACCTTC.

The chain joins TRBV28 to TRBJ2-2; 13 positions agree with TRBD2. The length of the CDR3 is 15 residues. Looked up from germline, CDR1 is MDHEN and CDR2 is SYDVKM. After removal of 4 bases from V and 6 bases from J, the junction contained 2 bases not matched to a gene. CDR3 nucleotide sequence: TGTGCCAGCAGTTCACTAGCGGGAGGGTCCGGGGAGCTGTTTTTT. Translation: CASSSLAGGSGELFF.

J is TRBJ2-7 and V is TRBV6-1, with D perhaps given as TRBD1 or TRBD2 (5 bases each). Germline CDR1 is MNHNS and CDR2 is SASEGT. The CDR3 extends over 15 amino acids. V shed 2 bases and J shed 2 bases, with 13 bases lying between them. The CDR3: CASSEYRGAPYEQYF. In nucleotides, the CDR3 is TGTGCCAGCAGTGAATATCGAGGGGCGCCCTACGAGCAGTACTTC.

The chain combines TRBV27 with TRBJ2-1; 7 bases line up with TRBD2. This CDR3 has 17 amino acids. Per the germline V gene, CDR1 is MNHEY and CDR2 is SMNVEV (reference sequence). V shed 2 bases, J shed 4 bases, and the junction held 11 bases outside the gene matches. The CDR3 loop reads CASSLLPVGGVYNEQFF. Written as DNA, the CDR3 is TGTGCCAGCAGTTTACTCCCAGTGGGAGGGGTGTACAATGAGCAGTTCTTC.

Remarks on this clone: The junction does not match germline at one end; this may be a read error. The chain uses TRBV6-1 and TRBJ2-7; the D call may be TRBD1 or TRBD2 (5 bases each). From germline, CDR1 is MNHNS and CDR2 SASEGT. This CDR3 spans 13 amino acids. The DNA for the CDR3 is TGCGCAAGTTTCGGGGCTGAGCACTACGAGCAGTACTTC. It encodes CASFGAEHYEQYF.